This T cell receptor beta chain originates from a study of tumor-infiltrating lymphocytes in localized non-small cell lung cancer (dated by TCRdb to 2020 to 2022). For context, the study as a whole: Patients whose samples were collected after neoadjuvant chemotherapy, as well as both smokers and never-smokers and several histologies, were included in the cohort. From each patient came resected tumor tissue plus uninvolved lung tissue from that same patient, and the uninvolved lung tissue was described as non-adjacent to the tumor. Flow cytometry, multiplex immunofluorescence, RNA-seq, exome sequencing and proteomics were applied to the same patients as TCR sequencing, which was one of several integrated assays. In total, the ICON cohort was made up of about 150 surgical patients who had localized non-small cell lung cancer and whose tumors were resected. A total of fewer than 60 patients were included in the paired tumor versus uninvolved lung comparison of immunoSEQ T-cell fraction.

ICON enrollment began in 2016, and the last patient was enrolled in the second half of 2018. In a subcohort of approximately 76 patients, fresh tumor and matched uninvolved tissue were collected for in-depth immune analyses, with TCR sequencing among those analyses. No cell sorting was done, and TCR sequencing was instead run on DNA isolated from bulk tissue. A remark on this clone: The clone's antigen remains unknown. Per-base qualities were not stored, and no clone one base away is much larger.

The T-cell fraction in tumor and uninvolved lung tissue was provided by TCR sequencing with the immunoSEQ assay. On the study's bioinformatics: To analyze survival, patients were divided into a high T-cell fraction group (upper tertile) and a low T-cell fraction group (lower two tertiles), and the two groups were compared using a log-rank test. A signed-rank test was used to test paired tumor versus uninvolved lung differences in T-cell fraction. TCRdb took this table from immuneACCESS and kept in-frame rearrangements with V and J called. Such tables lack part of the clones; where checked against another copy, unresolved V genes explain under half of the gap, and the rest is unexplained. That table supplies the V and J calls and clone size; D and trimming were determined from the DNA. This sample has roughly 13,000 clones in its table, and around 70% of those were observed once. In total, the top ten clones hold approximately 20% of the sample.

What the study reported, not specific to this receptor: The TCR-derived T-cell fraction showed no difference between the flow cytometry-defined immunotypes IM1 (good prognosis) and IM2 (poor prognosis). Different pieces of the same tissue were used for different assays, so technical variation could not be separated from intratumor heterogeneity. Because assay coverage varied across patients depending on available tissue quantity, TCR sequencing was performed for only a subset of the cohort. Higher T cell infiltration in tumors than in uninvolved lung tissue was supported by TCRbeta sequencing, consistent with immunofluorescence CD3 counts.

The CDR3 covers 16 residues, taking in both the cysteine and the phenylalanine. The read is trimmed to its CDR3 DNA, 48 bases read in frame from base 1. V loses 7 bases of germline sequence and J loses 1 base, and the interval between the two ends is 20 bases. CDR1 and CDR2 are drawn from the germline V gene: SGHTS, YDEGEE. Input material: uninvolved lung tissue not adjacent to the tumor. The sequence came from a human donor with non-small cell lung cancer. Recombination linked TRBV5-8 to TRBJ1-1; the D gene is unclear. The CDR3 in this case is CASPITPWERNTEAFF. The DNA sequence is TGTGCCAGCCCCATTACCCCTTGGGAGAGGAACACTGAAGCTTTCTTT.